These 5 T cell receptor beta chains share one sample of origin, sequenced in a study of cytomegalovirus exposure and HLA in healthy donors (dated by TCRdb to the late 2010s). The method was the immunoSEQ multiplex PCR assay. For the multiplex PCR, a mixture combining 60 forward primers for TCR Vbeta segments and 13 reverse primers for TCR Jbeta segments was used. TCRdb took over this immuneACCESS table, retaining in-frame rearrangements with V and J assigned. Such tables are incomplete; in checked studies, under half of the missing clones stem from an unresolved V gene, and the remainder is unexplained. In this sample the table shows about 200,000 clones, 79% of which occur a single time. Together, the top ten hold less than 2% of the sample. Sequences were obtained from PBMCs. Source of these receptors: a girl aged 5-17 years in good health and CMV-seropositive.

The table lists this clone with a few counts. The V and J genes are TRBV6-1 and TRBJ2-6, with D unclear. Germline CDR1 MNHNS, CDR2 SASEGT. The V and J ends lost 7 bases and 0 bases respectively, with 10 bases between them. The CDR3 is made up of 15 amino acids. The chain's CDR3 is CASIVELSGANVLTF. The CDR3 coding sequence is TGTGCCAGCATTGTTGAACTCTCTGGGGCCAACGTCCTGACTTTC.

This clone was picked up a small number of times. This chain links TRBV6-1 with TRBJ2-2; TRBD1 agrees at 8 bases. Germline trimming cut 0 bases from V and 7 bases from J; bases unmatched to any gene: 4. Germline V gives CDR1 MNHNS, CDR2 SASEGT. The CDR3 runs to 15 residues. CDR3 in DNA: TGTGCCAGCAGTGAAGCCCAGGGGACAGGCGGGGAGCTGTTTTTT. This translates into CASSEAQGTGGELFF.

This clone was observed once. The chain employs TRBV6-1 and TRBJ2-5; tentative D call: TRBD2 (5 bases). This CDR3 spans 17 amino acids. V shed 3 bases and J shed 5 bases, with 22 bases lying between them. Looked up from germline, CDR1 is MNHNS and CDR2 is SASEGT. The CDR3 spells CASSEFEGGPVAETQYF. CDR3 coding DNA: TGTGCCAGCAGTGAGTTTGAGGGTGGACCTGTGGCGGAGACCCAGTACTTC.

V usage is TRBV5-5 and J usage is TRBJ1-1; TRBD1 matches at 7 bases. This CDR3 spans 15 amino acids. Unmatched junction bases numbered 5, after V lost 0 bases and J lost 3 bases. CDR1 and CDR2 from the germline V gene are SGHKS and YYEKEE (reference sequence). CDR3 in DNA: TGTGCCAGCAGCTTGGCCGGGACAGCGTACACTGAAGCTTTCTTT. It encodes CASSLAGTAYTEAFF. The entire variable domain, with the rest obtained from reference TRBV5-5 and TRBJ1-1, is as follows: DAGVTQSPTHLIKTRGQQVTLRCSPISGHKSVSWYQQVLGQGPQFIFQYYEKEERGRGNFPDRFSARQFPNYSSELNVNALLLGDSALYLCASSLAGTAYTEAFFGQGTRLTVV.

The chain combines TRBV19 with TRBJ1-1; 9 bases align to TRBD1. Losses at the gene ends were 6 bases for V and 0 bases for J; bases not matched to a gene: 5. This CDR3 contains 15 residues. CDR1 and CDR2 (germline): LNHDA, SQIVND (reference sequence). CDR3 sequence (DNA): TGTGCCAGTAGAGGGACAGGGTCTATGAACACTGAAGCTTTCTTT. It yields the protein CASRGTGSMNTEAFF. Together with reference TRBV19 and TRBJ1-1, the CDR3 gives the full variable domain: DGGITQSPKYLFRKEGQNVTLSCEQNLNHDAMYWYRQDPGQGLRLIYYSQIVNDFQKGDIAEGYSVSREKKESFPLTVTSAQKNPTAFYLCASRGTGSMNTEAFFGQGTRLTVV.